The clone carrying this T cell receptor beta chain has just a few counts. Its antigen remains unidentified. The data were obtained in a study of long-term antiretroviral therapy in people with HIV. Study overall: Collection of the earliest samples took place about a decade ahead of the 2015 immediate-ART recommendation. Study outcomes and limitations: Compared with controls, HIV repertoires showed narrower CDR3 length ranges. Clonal expansions arising prior to ART prevailed in the repertoire at every time point.

With V trimmed by 0 bases and J by 6 bases, 7 bases remained unmatched. Germline assignment: CDR1 WNHNN and CDR2 SYGVQD (reference sequence). CDR3 length: 16 amino acids. Version v3.0 of the immunoSEQ assay ran at survey level. The assay was immunoSEQ multiplex PCR, and TCRdb's table has in-frame clones only and misses some. The data show roughly 33,000 clones, 60% to 85% seen once. United States facilities provided treatment to all participants with HIV. The material was unsorted PBMCs, obtained 3.1 years after starting antiretroviral therapy. The sequence was obtained from a woman between 45 and 60 years old with HIV. This chain connects TRBV10-1 to TRBJ1-2, with 10 bases matching TRBD1. The CDR3, as DNA: TGCGCCAGCAGTGAGTCGAGGACAGGGGGGATCGATGGCTACACCTTC. It encodes CASSESRTGGIDGYTF.